Listed here is a single TCR beta chain. Antigen specificity is unknown. Trimming removed 1 base at V and 2 bases at J, with 7 bases between. CDR1 and CDR2 (germline): SQVTM, ANQGSEA. The CDR3 covers 13 residues. Only one heparinised blood draw was taken per donor, and its volume averaged approximately 0.11 L. Central memory, naive, regulatory and stem cell-like memory CD4+ cells were sorted by CD45RO/CCR7/CD25/CD127/CD95/CD27. This sample is part of a study of beta chain features in type 1 diabetes. General study points: PCR might preferentially amplify shorter templates, equally in patients and controls. Shortening of TCRB CDR3s, moderate but significant, appeared in all four CD4+ subsets of Type 1 diabetes patients. A definitive answer on HLA type influencing TCRB rearrangement was not reached here.

The investigators reverse transcribed all of the isolated RNA, so they sequenced expressed TCRB transcripts. The assay was immunoSEQ multiplex PCR, and TCRdb's table has in-frame clones only and misses some. The table has some 170,000 clones, more than 60% seen once. Sequencing used naive CD4+ T cells from blood. The sequence came from a man aged 25-40 years with type 1 diabetes. The chain combines TRBV29-1 with TRBJ2-3; no clear D. CDR3 sequence reads: CSVEVPHTDTQYF. The CDR3 coding sequence is TGCAGCGTTGAAGTCCCCCACACAGATACGCAGTATTTT.